Reported below is one T cell receptor (beta chain). The antigen remains unidentified. Next came a second PCR, run for roughly 6 to 11 cycles, which used a sample-barcoded 5' primer along with a J-beta primer mix. Every cDNA molecule carried a tag from a template-switch adaptor bearing 12 random nucleotides. TCRdb reprocessed the 5' RACE reads via MiXCR and lists one record per CDR3 protein. Of approximately 900,000 distinct CDR3 sequences in the sample, roughly 43% were seen once. The data were obtained in a study of blood T cells in healthy people across ages. Findings and caveats of the study: Correlation between TCR beta diversity and naive T cell percentage was strong.

V trimming: 3 bases; J trimming: 8 bases; junction bases outside the gene matches: 5. CDR1 and CDR2 from the germline V gene are DFQATT and SNEGSKA (reference sequence). This CDR3 has 14 amino acids. This sequence joins TRBV20-1 and TRBJ2-1, with 12 nucleotides matching TRBD1. The specimen sequenced was blood. This TCR was recovered from a man under 40 in good health. CDR3: CSASRDRGPDEQFF. The DNA for the CDR3 is TGCAGTGCTAGTAGGGACAGGGGGCCGGATGAGCAGTTCTTC.